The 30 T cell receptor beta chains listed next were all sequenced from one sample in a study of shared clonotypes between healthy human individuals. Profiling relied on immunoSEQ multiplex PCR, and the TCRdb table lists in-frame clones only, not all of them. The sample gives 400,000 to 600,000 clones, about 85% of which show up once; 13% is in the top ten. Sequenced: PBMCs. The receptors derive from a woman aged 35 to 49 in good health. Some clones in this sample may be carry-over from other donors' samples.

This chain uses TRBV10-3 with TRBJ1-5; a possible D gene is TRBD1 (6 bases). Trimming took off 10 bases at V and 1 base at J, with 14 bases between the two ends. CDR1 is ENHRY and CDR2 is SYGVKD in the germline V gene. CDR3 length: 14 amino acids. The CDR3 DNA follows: TGTGCCACCCACGGGGGCAGGAGCAATCAGCCCCAGCATTTT. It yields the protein CATHGGRSNQPQHF.

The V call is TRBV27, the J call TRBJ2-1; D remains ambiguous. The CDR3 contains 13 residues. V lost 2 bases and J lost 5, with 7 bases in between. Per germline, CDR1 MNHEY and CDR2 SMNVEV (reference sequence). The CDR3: CASSLINNNEQFF. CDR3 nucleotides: TGTGCCAGCAGTTTAATCAACAACAATGAGCAGTTCTTC.

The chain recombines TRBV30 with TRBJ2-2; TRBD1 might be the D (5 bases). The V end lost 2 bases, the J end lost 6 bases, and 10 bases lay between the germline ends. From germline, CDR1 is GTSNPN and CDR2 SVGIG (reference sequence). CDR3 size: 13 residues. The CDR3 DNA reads TGTGCCTGGAGTTACAACAGGCCCGGGGAGCTGTTTTTT. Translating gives CAWSYNRPGELFF.

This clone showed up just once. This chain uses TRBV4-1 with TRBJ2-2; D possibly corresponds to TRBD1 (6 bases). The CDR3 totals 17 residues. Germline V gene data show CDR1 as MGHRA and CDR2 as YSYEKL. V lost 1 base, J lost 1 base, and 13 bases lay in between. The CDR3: CASSQAVRTENTGELFF. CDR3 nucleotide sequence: TGCGCCAGCAGCCAAGCGGTCCGGACAGAGAACACCGGGGAGCTGTTTTTT.

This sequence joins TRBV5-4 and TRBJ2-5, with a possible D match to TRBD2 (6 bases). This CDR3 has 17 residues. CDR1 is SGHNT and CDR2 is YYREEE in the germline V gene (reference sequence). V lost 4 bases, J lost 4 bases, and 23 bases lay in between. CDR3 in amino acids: CASSPGGLGEGGETQYF. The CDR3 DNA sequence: TGTGCCAGCAGCCCAGGAGGGTTAGGGGAAGGAGGAGAGACCCAGTACTTC.

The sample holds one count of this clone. CDR3 sequence reads: CAWSGSSGRHSEQFF. The CDR3, as DNA: TGTGCCTGGAGTGGATCTAGCGGGAGACACAGTGAGCAGTTCTTC. This rearrangement joins TRBV30 to TRBJ2-1; 10 bases align to TRBD2. The CDR3 has 15 residues. The ends lost 1 base at V and 9 bases at J; junction bases unmatched: 9. The V gene's germline CDR1 is GTSNPN and CDR2 SVGIG (reference sequence).

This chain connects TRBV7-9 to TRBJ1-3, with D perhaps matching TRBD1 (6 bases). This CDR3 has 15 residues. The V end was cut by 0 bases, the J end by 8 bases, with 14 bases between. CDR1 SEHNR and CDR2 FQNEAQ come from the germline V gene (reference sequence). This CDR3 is CASSLAGRGADTIYF. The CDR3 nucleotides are TGTGCCAGCAGCTTAGCGGGACGGGGGGCGGACACCATATATTTT.

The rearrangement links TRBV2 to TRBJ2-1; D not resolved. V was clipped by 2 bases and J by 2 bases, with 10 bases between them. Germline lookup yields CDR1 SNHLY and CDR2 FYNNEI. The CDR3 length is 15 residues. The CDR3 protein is CASSERVSAYNEQFF. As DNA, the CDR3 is TGTGCCAGCAGTGAACGTGTATCGGCCTACAATGAGCAGTTCTTC.

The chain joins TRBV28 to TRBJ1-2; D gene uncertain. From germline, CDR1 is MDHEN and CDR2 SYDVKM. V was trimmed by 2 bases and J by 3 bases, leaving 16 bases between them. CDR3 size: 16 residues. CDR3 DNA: TGTGCCAGCAGTTTAACGGCGGCGGTAGGCGACTATGGCTACACCTTC. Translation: CASSLTAAVGDYGYTF.

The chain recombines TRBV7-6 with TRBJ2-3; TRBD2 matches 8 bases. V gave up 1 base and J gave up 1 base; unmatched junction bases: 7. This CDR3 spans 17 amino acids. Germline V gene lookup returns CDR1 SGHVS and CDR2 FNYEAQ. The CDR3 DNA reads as TGTGCCAGCAGCTTAGGAACGGGACTAGGGGGCACAGATACGCAGTATTTT. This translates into CASSLGTGLGGTDTQYF.

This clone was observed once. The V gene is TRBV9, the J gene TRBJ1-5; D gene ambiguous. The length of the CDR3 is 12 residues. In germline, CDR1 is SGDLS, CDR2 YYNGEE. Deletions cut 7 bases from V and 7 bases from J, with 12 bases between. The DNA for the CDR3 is TGTGCCAGCGGAGAGGTGGGACAGCCCCAGCATTTT. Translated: CASGEVGQPQHF.

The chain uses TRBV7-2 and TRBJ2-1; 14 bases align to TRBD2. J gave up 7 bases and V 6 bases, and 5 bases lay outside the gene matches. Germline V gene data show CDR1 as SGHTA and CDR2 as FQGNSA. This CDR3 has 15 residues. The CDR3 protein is CASRSGTSGRNEQFF. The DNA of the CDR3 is TGTGCCAGCAGGTCCGGGACTAGCGGGAGAAATGAGCAGTTCTTC.

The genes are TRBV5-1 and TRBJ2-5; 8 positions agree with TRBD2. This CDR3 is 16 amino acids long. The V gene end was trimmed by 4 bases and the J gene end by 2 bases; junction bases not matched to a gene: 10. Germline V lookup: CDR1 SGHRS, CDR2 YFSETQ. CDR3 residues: CASSLGGLAEQETQYF. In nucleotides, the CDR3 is TGCGCCAGCAGCCTCGGCGGACTAGCAGAACAAGAGACCCAGTACTTC.

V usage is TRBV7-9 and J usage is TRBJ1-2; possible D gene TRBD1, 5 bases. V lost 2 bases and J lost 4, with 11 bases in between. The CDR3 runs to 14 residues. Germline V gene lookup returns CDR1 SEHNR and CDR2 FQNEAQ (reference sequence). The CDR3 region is CASSLSGASYGYTF. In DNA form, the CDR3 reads TGTGCCAGCAGCTTATCTGGGGCCAGCTATGGCTACACCTTC.

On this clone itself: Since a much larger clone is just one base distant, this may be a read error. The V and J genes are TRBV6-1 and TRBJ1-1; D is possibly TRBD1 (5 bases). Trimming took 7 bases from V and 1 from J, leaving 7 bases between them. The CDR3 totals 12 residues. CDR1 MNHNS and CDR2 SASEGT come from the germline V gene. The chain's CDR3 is CASKGPNTEAFF. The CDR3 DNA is TGTGCCAGCAAGGGGCCGAACACTGAAGCTTTCTTT.

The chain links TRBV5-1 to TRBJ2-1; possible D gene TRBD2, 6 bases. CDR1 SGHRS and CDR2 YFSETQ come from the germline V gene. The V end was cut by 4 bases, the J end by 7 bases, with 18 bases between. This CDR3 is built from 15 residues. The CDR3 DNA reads TGCGCCAGCAGCCCTAACCCCTCTAGCGCAAATGAGCAGTTCTTC. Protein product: CASSPNPSSANEQFF.

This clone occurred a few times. CDR3 nucleotide sequence: TGTGCCAGTAGTAAGAATCCGGGGGGCGCAACAGATACGCAGTATTTT. As protein: CASSKNPGGATDTQYF. The chain joins TRBV19 to TRBJ2-3, with D perhaps TRBD2 (7 bases). Germline CDR1 LNHDA, CDR2 SQIVND (reference sequence). V dropped 4 bases and J dropped 3 bases, with 17 bases sitting between them. The CDR3 loop spans 16 amino acids.

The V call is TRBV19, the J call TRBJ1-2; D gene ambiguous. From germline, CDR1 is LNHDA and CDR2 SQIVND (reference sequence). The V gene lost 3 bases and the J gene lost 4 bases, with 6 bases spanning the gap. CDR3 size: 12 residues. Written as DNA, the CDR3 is TGTGCCAGTAGTATTTCGGGCTATGGCTACACCTTC. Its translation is CASSISGYGYTF.

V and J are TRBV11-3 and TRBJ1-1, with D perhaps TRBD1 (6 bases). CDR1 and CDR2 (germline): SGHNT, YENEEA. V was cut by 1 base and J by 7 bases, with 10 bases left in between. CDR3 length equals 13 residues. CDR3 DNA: TGTGCCAGCAGCTTAGGCCAGGGGCGTGAAGCTTTCTTT. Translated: CASSLGQGREAFF.

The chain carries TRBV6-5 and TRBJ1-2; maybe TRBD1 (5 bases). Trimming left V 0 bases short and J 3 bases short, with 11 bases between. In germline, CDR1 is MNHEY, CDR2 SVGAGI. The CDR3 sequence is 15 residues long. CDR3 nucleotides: TGTGCCAGCAGTTACTCGGCAGGGCAAGACTATGGCTACACCTTC. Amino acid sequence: CASSYSAGQDYGYTF.

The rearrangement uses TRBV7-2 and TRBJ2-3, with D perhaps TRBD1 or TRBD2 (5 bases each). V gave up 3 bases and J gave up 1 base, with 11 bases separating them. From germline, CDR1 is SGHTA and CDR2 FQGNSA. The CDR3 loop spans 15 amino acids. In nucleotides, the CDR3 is TGTGCCAGCAGCTTTCCGGGACGGGGCACAGATACGCAGTATTTT. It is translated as CASSFPGRGTDTQYF. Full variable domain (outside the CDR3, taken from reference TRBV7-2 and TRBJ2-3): GAGVSQSPSNKVTEKGKDVELRCDPISGHTALYWYRQSLGQGLEFLIYFQGNSAPDKSGLPSDRFSAERTGGSVSTLTIQRTQQEDSAVYLCASSFPGRGTDTQYFGPGTRLTVL.

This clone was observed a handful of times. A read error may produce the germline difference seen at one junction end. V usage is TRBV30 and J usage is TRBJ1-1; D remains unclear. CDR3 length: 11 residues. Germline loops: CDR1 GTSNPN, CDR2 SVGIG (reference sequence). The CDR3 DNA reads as TGTGCCTGGGATCTTGGCACTGAAGCTTTCTTC. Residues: CAWDLGTEAFF.

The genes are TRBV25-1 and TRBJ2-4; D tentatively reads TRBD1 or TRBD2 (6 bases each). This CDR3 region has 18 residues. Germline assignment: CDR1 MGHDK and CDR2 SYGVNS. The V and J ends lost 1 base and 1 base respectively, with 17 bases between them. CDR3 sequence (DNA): TGTGCCAGCAGTGAATTGGGGGGCAGTGGAAGGGCCAAAAACATTCAGTACTTC. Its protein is CASSELGGSGRAKNIQYF.

For the CDR3, the DNA is TGTGCCAGCAGCGTGGGACTAGCGGATCAGTACTTC. It codes for CASSVGLADQYF. V gene TRBV7-9 combines with J gene TRBJ2-7; 11 bases map to TRBD2. Trimming at V came to 5 bases and at J to 10 bases, leaving 4 bases not matched to a gene. Germline CDR1 and CDR2: SEHNR and FQNEAQ (reference sequence). The CDR3 is 12 residues long. The full variable domain, with the rest looked up from reference TRBV7-9 and TRBJ2-7, is DTGVSQNPRHKITKRGQNVTFRCDPISEHNRLYWYRQTLGQGPEFLTYFQNEAQLEKSRLLSDRFSAERPKGSFSTLEIQRTEQGDSAMYLCASSVGLADQYFGPGTRLTVT.

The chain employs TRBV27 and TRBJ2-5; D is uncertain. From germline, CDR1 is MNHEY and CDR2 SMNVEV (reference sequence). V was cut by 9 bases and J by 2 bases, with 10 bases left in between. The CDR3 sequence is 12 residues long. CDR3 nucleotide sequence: TGTGCCAGTCACGACCTTCAAGAGACCCAGTACTTC. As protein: CASHDLQETQYF.

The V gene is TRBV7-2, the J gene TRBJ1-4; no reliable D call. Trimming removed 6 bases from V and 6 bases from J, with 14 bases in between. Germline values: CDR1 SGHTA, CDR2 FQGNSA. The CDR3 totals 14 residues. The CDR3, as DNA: TGTGCCAGCAGTGAAGCCAACTGGGATGAAAAACTGTTTTTT. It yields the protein CASSEANWDEKLFF. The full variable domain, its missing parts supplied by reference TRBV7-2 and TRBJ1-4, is GAGVSQSPSNKVTEKGKDVELRCDPISGHTALYWYRQSLGQGLEFLIYFQGNSAPDKSGLPSDRFSAERTGGSVSTLTIQRTQQEDSAVYLCASSEANWDEKLFFGSGTQLSVL.

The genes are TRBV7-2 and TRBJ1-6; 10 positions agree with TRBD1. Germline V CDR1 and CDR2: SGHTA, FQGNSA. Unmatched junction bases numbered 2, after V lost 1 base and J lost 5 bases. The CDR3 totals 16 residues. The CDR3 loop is CASSLVGTGDNSPLHF. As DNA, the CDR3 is TGTGCCAGCAGCTTAGTGGGGACAGGGGATAATTCACCCCTCCACTTT.

The CDR3 loop is CSVEYSDGTEAFF. The CDR3, as DNA: TGCAGCGTTGAATATTCAGACGGCACTGAAGCTTTCTTT. V gene TRBV29-1 combines with J gene TRBJ1-1; D remains unclear. Germline CDR1 and CDR2: SQVTM and ANQGSEA. Trimming removed 2 bases from V and 4 bases from J, with 11 bases in between. The CDR3 spans 13 residues. Full variable domain (remainder filled in from reference TRBV29-1 and TRBJ1-1): SAVISQKPSRDICQRGTSLTIQCQVDSQVTMMFWYRQQPGQSLTLIATANQGSEATYESGFVIDKFPISRPNLTFSTLTVSNMSPEDSSIYLCSVEYSDGTEAFFGQGTRLTVV.

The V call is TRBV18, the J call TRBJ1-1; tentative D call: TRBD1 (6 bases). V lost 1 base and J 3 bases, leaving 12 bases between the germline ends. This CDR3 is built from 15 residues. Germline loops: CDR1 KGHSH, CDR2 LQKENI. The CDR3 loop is CASSPQTGWDTEAFF. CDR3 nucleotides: TGTGCCAGCTCACCACAAACAGGGTGGGACACTGAAGCTTTCTTT. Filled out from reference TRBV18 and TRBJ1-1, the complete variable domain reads NAGVMQNPRHLVRRRGQEARLRCSPMKGHSHVYWYRQLPEEGLKFMVYLQKENIIDESGMPKERFSAEFPKEGPSILRIQQVVRGDSAAYFCASSPQTGWDTEAFFGQGTRLTVV.

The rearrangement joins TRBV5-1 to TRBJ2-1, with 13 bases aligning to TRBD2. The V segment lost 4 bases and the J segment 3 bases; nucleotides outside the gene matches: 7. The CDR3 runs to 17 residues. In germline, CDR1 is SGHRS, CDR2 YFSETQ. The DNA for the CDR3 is TGCGCCAGCAGCCAAGGACTAGCGGGAGTTATCTACAATGAGCAGTTCTTC. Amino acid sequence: CASSQGLAGVIYNEQFF.